Reported below is one TCR beta chain. This specimen belongs to a study of blood T cell repertoires in COVID-19. Study as a whole: Italy, Spain and the United States were the sources of the convalescent and acute COVID-19 samples. PBMCs, B-cell-depleted T cells, or T cells provided the cDNA or gDNA that made up the material.

The authors' processing: Amplifying reference gene primers gave estimates of nucleated cell counts. Some clones are missing from TCRdb's copy, which holds only in-frame ones; the method was immunoSEQ multiplex PCR. V and J calls and clone size are as listed in that table; D and trimming were resolved from the DNA. This table has fewer than 200,000 clones, roughly 84% appearing once. Recruited during active infection, patients (from Seattle) were subsequently followed longitudinally. The source material was peripheral blood. The receptor was isolated from a woman aged 60-70 years with COVID-19, enrolled during active disease.

The CDR3 coding sequence is TGTGCCAGCAGCCAAGGGGGACAGGGCTATGGCTACACCTTC. Translated, it gives CASSQGGQGYGYTF. The rearrangement uses TRBV3-1 (or the pseudogene TRBV3-2) and TRBJ1-2; 9 bases are shared with TRBD1. The CDR3 runs to 14 residues. CDR1 and CDR2 (germline): LGHDT, YNNKEL (reference sequence). The junction had 1 base not matched to a gene; V was cut back by 1 base and J by 4 bases.